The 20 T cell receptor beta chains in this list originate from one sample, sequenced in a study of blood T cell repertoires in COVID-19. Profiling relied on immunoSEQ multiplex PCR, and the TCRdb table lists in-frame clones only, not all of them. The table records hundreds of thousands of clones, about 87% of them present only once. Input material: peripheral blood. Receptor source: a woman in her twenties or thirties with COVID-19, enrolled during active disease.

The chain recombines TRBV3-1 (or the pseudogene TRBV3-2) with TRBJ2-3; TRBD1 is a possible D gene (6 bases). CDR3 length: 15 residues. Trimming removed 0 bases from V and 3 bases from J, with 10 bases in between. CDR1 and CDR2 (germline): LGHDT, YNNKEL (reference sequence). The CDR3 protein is CASSQEEGETDTQYF. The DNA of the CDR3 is TGTGCCAGCAGCCAAGAAGAGGGGGAGACAGATACGCAGTATTTT.

The CDR3 coding sequence is TGCGCCAGCAGTGAGTCTGTGGGGAGGGCCCTCGACACAGATACGCAGTATTTT. Its translation is CASSESVGRALDTDTQYF. The gene calls are TRBV10-1 and TRBJ2-3, with 7 bases lining up with TRBD2. The trim removed 0 bases at V and 2 bases at J, leaving 11 bases unmatched. The CDR3 spans 18 residues. Germline V lookup: CDR1 WNHNN, CDR2 SYGVQD (reference sequence).

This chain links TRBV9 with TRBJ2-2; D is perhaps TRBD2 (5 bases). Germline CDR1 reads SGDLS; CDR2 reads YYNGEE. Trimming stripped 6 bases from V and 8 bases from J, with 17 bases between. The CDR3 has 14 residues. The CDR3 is CASTPSGLAGELFF. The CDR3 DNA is TGTGCCAGCACCCCCTCTGGGTTAGCGGGGGAGCTGTTTTTT.

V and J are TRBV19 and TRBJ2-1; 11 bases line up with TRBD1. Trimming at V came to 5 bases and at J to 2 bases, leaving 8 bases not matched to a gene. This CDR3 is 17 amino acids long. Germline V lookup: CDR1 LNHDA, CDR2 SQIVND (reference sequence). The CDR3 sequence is CASSPTGTGGPYNEQFF. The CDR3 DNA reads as TGTGCCAGTAGTCCTACCGGGACAGGGGGACCCTACAATGAGCAGTTCTTC.

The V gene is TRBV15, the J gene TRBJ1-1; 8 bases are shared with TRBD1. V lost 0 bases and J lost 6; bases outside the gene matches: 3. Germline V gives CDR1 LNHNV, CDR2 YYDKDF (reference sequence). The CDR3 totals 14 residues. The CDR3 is CATSRDARGPEAFF. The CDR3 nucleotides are TGTGCCACCAGCAGAGATGCCAGGGGGCCTGAAGCTTTCTTT.

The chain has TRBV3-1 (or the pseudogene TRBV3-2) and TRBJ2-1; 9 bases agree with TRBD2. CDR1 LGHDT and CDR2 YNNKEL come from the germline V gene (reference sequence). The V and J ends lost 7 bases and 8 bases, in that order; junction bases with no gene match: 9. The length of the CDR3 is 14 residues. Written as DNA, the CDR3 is TGTGCCAGCACTCAGCGGGGGGAGGAGGATGAGCAGTTCTTC. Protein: CASTQRGEEDEQFF.

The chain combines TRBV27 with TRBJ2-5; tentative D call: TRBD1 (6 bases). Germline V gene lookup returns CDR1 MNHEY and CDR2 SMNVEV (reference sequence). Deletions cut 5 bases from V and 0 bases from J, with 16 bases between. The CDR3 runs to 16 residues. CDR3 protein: CASSGYGQRYQETQYF. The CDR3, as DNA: TGTGCCAGCAGTGGGTACGGACAGAGGTACCAAGAGACCCAGTACTTC.

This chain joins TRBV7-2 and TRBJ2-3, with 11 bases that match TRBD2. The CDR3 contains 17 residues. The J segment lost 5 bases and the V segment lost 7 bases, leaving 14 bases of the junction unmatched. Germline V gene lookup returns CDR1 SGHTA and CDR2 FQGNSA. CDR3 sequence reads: CASIFMRLAGRGDTQYF. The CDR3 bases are TGTGCCAGCATCTTCATGAGACTAGCGGGGCGGGGAGATACGCAGTATTTT. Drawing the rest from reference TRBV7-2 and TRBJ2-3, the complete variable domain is GAGVSQSPSNKVTEKGKDVELRCDPISGHTALYWYRQSLGQGLEFLIYFQGNSAPDKSGLPSDRFSAERTGGSVSTLTIQRTQQEDSAVYLCASIFMRLAGRGDTQYFGPGTRLTVL.

CDR3 region: CASSLVDSPLHF. The DNA for the CDR3 is TGTGCCAGCAGCTTGGTAGATTCACCCCTCCACTTT. The chain joins TRBV5-6 to TRBJ1-6; D gene ambiguous. The length of the CDR3 is 12 residues. The V gene's germline CDR1 is SGHDT and CDR2 YYEEEE. With 0 bases removed from V and 8 bases from J, the gap between germline ends came to 3 bases. Supplemented by reference TRBV5-6 and TRBJ1-6, the full variable domain reads DAGVTQSPTHLIKTRGQQVTLRCSPKSGHDTVSWYQQALGQGPQFIFQYYEEEERQRGNFPDRFSGHQFPNYSSELNVNALLLGDSALYLCASSLVDSPLHFGNGTRLTVT.

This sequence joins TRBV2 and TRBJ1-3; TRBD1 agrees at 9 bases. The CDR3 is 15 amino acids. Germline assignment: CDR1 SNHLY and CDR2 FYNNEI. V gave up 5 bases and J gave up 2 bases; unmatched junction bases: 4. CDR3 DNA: TGTGCCAGCAGTCGGACAGGGGTTGCTGGAAACACCATATATTTT. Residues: CASSRTGVAGNTIYF.

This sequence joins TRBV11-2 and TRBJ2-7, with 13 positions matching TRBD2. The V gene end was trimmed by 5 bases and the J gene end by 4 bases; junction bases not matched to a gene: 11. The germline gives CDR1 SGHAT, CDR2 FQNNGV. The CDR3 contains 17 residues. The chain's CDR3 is CASSPTSGGAWEYEQYF. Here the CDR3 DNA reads TGTGCCAGCAGCCCAACTAGCGGGGGGGCCTGGGAGTACGAGCAGTACTTC.

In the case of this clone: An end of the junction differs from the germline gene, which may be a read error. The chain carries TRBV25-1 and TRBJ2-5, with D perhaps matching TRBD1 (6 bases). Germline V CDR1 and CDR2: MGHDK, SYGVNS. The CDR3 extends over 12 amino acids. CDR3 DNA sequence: TGCGCCAGGGGAGAGATGCAAGAGACCCAGTACTTC. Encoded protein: CARGEMQETQYF.

The CDR3 DNA reads as TGTGCCAGCAGTGTAACGGGAGGACAAAACTATGGCTACACCTTC. Its protein is CASSVTGGQNYGYTF. The chain links TRBV7-9 to TRBJ1-2; TRBD1 might be the D (5 bases). CDR3 size: 15 residues. CDR1 and CDR2 from the germline V gene are SEHNR and FQNEAQ (reference sequence). V was cut by 6 bases and J by 2 bases, with 16 bases left in between.

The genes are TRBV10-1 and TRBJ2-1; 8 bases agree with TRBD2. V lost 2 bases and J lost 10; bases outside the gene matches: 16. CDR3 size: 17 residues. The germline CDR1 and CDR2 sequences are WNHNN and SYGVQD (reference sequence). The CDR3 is CASSEIGGGLTGSEQFF. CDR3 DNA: TGCGCCAGCAGTGAGATTGGCGGGGGGCTGACGGGATCGGAGCAGTTCTTC.

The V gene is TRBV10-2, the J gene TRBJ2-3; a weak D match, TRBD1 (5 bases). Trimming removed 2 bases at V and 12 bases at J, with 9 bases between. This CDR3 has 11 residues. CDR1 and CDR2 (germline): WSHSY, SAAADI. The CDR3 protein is CASSEQGPQYF. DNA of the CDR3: TGCGCCAGCAGTGAGCAGGGCCCTCAGTATTTT.

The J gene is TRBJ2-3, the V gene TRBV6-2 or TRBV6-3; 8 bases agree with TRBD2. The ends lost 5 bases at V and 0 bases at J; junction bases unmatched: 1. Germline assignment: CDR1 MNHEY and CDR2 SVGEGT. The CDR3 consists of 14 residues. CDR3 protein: CASSTSGSTDTQYF. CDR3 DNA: TGTGCCAGCAGTACTAGCGGAAGCACAGATACGCAGTATTTT.

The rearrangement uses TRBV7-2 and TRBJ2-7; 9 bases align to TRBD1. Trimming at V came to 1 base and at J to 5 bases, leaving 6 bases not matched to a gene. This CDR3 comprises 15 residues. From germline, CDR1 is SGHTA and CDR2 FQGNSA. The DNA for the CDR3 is TGTGCCAGCAGCTTAGACCGGGACAGGGTCCACGAGCAGTACTTC. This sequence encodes CASSLDRDRVHEQYF. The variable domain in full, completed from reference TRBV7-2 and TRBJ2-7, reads GAGVSQSPSNKVTEKGKDVELRCDPISGHTALYWYRQSLGQGLEFLIYFQGNSAPDKSGLPSDRFSAERTGGSVSTLTIQRTQQEDSAVYLCASSLDRDRVHEQYFGPGTRLTVT.

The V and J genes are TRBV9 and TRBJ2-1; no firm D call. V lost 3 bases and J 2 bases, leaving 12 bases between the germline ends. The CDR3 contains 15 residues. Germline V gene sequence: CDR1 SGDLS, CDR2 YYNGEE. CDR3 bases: TGTGCCAGCAGCGCCATAAGCTTAACCTACAATGAGCAGTTCTTC. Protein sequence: CASSAISLTYNEQFF.

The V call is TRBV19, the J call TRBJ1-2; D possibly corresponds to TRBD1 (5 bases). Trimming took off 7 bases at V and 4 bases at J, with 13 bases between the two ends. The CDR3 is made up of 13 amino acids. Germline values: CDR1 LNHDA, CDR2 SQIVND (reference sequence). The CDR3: CASTDSGVYGYTF. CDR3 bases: TGTGCCAGTACCGATTCGGGGGTCTATGGCTACACCTTC.

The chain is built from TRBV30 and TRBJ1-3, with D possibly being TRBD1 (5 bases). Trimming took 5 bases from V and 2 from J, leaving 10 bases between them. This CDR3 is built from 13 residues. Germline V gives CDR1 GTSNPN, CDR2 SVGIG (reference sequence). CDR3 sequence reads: CAWQGLPGNTIYF. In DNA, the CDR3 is TGTGCCTGGCAGGGCCTCCCTGGAAACACCATATATTTT.